One and the same sample provided the 9 T cell receptor beta chains below, sequenced in a study of shared clonotypes between healthy human individuals. TCRdb's table, derived via immunoSEQ multiplex PCR, lists solely in-frame clones and lacks some. This sample has 2 million to 3 million clones; 93% occur once, and the top ten carry more than 0.35%. Specimen: naive CD4+ T cells from PBMCs. Subset specified: CD45RA+ positively selected. The receptors derive from a man aged 18 to 29 in good health. Some clones in this sample may be carry-over from other donors' samples.

The V and J genes are TRBV15 and TRBJ1-3; the match to TRBD1 covers 8 bases. CDR1 and CDR2 from the germline V gene are LNHNV and YYDKDF (reference sequence). The V gene end was trimmed by 4 bases and the J gene end by 0 bases; junction bases not matched to a gene: 5. The CDR3 runs 16 residues. CDR3 region: CATSTGQVYSGNTIYF. The CDR3 nucleotides read TGTGCCACCAGCACGGGACAGGTCTACTCTGGAAACACCATATATTTT.

V is TRBV10-3 and J is TRBJ2-7; 13 bases line up with TRBD2. Trimming at V came to 0 bases and at J to 0 bases, leaving 14 bases not matched to a gene. The germline V gene encodes CDR1 ENHRY and CDR2 SYGVKD. The CDR3 totals 21 residues. The CDR3 bases are TGTGCCATCAGTGAGTCGGTCTTCTTGACTAGCGGGAGGTCCGGCTCCTACGAGCAGTACTTC. Its translation: CAISESVFLTSGRSGSYEQYF.

The genes are TRBV28 and TRBJ2-3; TRBD2 aligns across 12 bases. This CDR3 contains 19 residues. The junction had 13 bases not matched to a gene; V was cut back by 2 bases and J by 4 bases. Germline V gene lookup returns CDR1 MDHEN and CDR2 SYDVKM. In nucleotides, the CDR3 is TGTGCCAGCAGTTTAAGGACGACGGGACTAGCGGGTTCGGCAGATACGCAGTATTTT. Translating gives CASSLRTTGLAGSADTQYF. The complete variable domain, with remaining parts taken from reference TRBV28 and TRBJ2-3, reads DVKVTQSSRYLVKRTGEKVFLECVQDMDHENMFWYRQDPGLGLRLIYFSYDVKMKEKGDIPEGYSVSREKKERFSLILESASTNQTSMYLCASSLRTTGLAGSADTQYFGPGTRLTVL.

The chain couples TRBV5-1 to TRBJ1-1, with D maybe TRBD1 (6 bases). Trimming pared 0 bases from V and 4 bases from J, leaving 19 bases between. The CDR3 totals 17 residues. The germline V gene encodes CDR1 SGHRS and CDR2 YFSETQ. The CDR3 protein is CASSLATGAPRSTEAFF. CDR3 bases: TGCGCCAGCAGCTTGGCGACGGGGGCGCCCCGTAGCACTGAAGCTTTCTTT.

Concerning this clone itself: Other DNA sequences from this sample encode an identical CDR3 as well. This CDR3 is CSALSNEQFF. CDR3 sequence (DNA): TGCAGTGCCCTGAGCAATGAGCAGTTCTTC. The rearrangement links TRBV20-1 to TRBJ2-1; D call uncertain. This CDR3 is built from 10 residues. Germline V gene lookup returns CDR1 DFQATT and CDR2 SNEGSKA (reference sequence). Between the trimmed V and J ends, which lost 6 bases and 6 bases, there was a span of 6 bases.

The J gene is TRBJ2-2, the V gene TRBV5-4; TRBD1 matches at 9 bases. CDR3 length equals 16 residues. Germline-derived CDR1 and CDR2 are SGHNT and YYREEE (reference sequence). V lost 0 bases and J lost 3; bases outside the gene matches: 3. As DNA, the CDR3 is TGTGCCAGCAGCTTGGCGACAGGGGGGTACACCGGGGAGCTGTTTTTT. Its protein is CASSLATGGYTGELFF. Full variable domain (remainder filled in from reference TRBV5-4 and TRBJ2-2): ETGVTQSPTHLIKTRGQQVTLRCSSQSGHNTVSWYQQALGQGPQFIFQYYREEENGRGNFPPRFSGLQFPNYSSELNVNALELDDSALYLCASSLATGGYTGELFFGEGSRLTVL.

The CDR3 region has the DNA TGTGCCAGTAGCCCGGGACAGGGACCAAACCCCGGAAACACTGAAGCTTTCTTT. It specifies CASSPGQGPNPGNTEAFF. The chain employs TRBV19 and TRBJ1-1; TRBD1 matches 9 bases. The trim removed 6 bases at V and 2 bases at J, leaving 16 bases unmatched. There are 18 residues in the CDR3. The germline CDR1 and CDR2 sequences are LNHDA and SQIVND (reference sequence).

V is TRBV27 and J is TRBJ2-1; D is possibly TRBD2 (5 bases). The CDR3 is 18 residues long. V shed 1 base and J shed 5 bases, with 21 bases lying between them. Germline CDR1 MNHEY, CDR2 SMNVEV (reference sequence). The CDR3 loop is CASSLFWLRGSGNNEQFF. In DNA form, the CDR3 reads TGTGCCAGCAGTTTATTCTGGTTACGAGGGAGTGGAAACAATGAGCAGTTCTTC.

This chain links TRBV7-7 with TRBJ2-2; D gene ambiguous. V was pared by 5 bases and J by 4 bases, with 11 bases between. Germline V CDR1 and CDR2: SSHAT, FNYEAQ (reference sequence). This CDR3 spans 14 amino acids. The CDR3 spells CASSPQPGTGELFF. DNA for the CDR3: TGTGCCAGCAGCCCCCAACCTGGCACCGGGGAGCTGTTTTTT. The full variable domain, completed using reference TRBV7-7 and TRBJ2-2, is GAGVSQSPRYKVTKRGQDVTLRCDPISSHATLYWYQQALGQGPEFLTYFNYEAQPDKSGLPSDRFSAERPEGSISTLTIQRTEQRDSAMYRCASSPQPGTGELFFGEGSRLTVL.